The present TCR beta chain was sequenced within a study of regulatory T cells in long-lasting Graves disease. The wider study: Persistent Graves' disease denoted over 5 years of antithyroid drugs plus positive TSH receptor antibodies.

Many counts were recorded for this clonotype. What it binds is not known. Noted time point: persistent/refractory GD, antithyroid drugs over 5 years with positive TRAb. PBMC RNA was the source of the TCR library. iRepertoire HTBI primers and Arm-PCR of CDR3 regions built TCR beta libraries. In the original processing: Among the samples, 60 to 65 TRBV and 14 TRBJ segments were identified. In TCRdb, the multiplex PCR reads were re-called with MiXCR into one record per CDR3 protein. TCRdb, not the authors, supplied the V and J calls. This sample has fewer than 450,000 distinct CDR3 sequences, with around 21% found just once. Study outcomes and limitations: Favored gene segments in persistent disease were TRBV28, TRBJ1-2 and TRBJ2-5. The study found persistent patients shared more public clonotypes (more than 2,500) than new patients (approximately 970).

This CDR3 is 19 amino acids long. J gave up 1 base and V 1 base, and 11 bases lay outside the gene matches. The germline gives CDR1 MDHEN, CDR2 SYDVKM. The material sequenced was peripheral blood mononuclear cells (PBMCs), taken when the disease was refractory, from a patient treated with antithyroid drugs. This sequence was found in a female donor with Graves disease. The chain joins TRBV28 to TRBJ2-7, with TRBD2 identical over 12 bases. The CDR3 sequence is CASSLYLRLAGGTSYEQYF. The CDR3 bases are TGTGCCAGCAGTTTATATCTCCGGCTAGCGGGAGGGACTTCCTACGAGCAGTACTTC. Based on the CDR3 plus reference TRBV28 and TRBJ2-7, the full variable domain is DVKVTQSSRYLVKRTGEKVFLECVQDMDHENMFWYRQDPGLGLRLIYFSYDVKMKEKGDIPEGYSVSREKKERFSLILESASTNQTSMYLCASSLYLRLAGGTSYEQYFGPGTRLTVT.